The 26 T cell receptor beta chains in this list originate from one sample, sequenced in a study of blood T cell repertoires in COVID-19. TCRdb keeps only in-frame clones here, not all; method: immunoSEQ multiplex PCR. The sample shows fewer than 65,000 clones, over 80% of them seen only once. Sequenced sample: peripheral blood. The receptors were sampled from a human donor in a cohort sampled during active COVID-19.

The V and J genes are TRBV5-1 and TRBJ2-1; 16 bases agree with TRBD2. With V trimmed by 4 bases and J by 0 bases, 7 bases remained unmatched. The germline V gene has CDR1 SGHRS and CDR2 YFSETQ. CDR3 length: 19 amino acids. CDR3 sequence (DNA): TGCGCCAGCAGCGGGACTAGCGGGGGGGTCCCGAGCTCCTACAATGAGCAGTTCTTC. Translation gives CASSGTSGGVPSSYNEQFF.

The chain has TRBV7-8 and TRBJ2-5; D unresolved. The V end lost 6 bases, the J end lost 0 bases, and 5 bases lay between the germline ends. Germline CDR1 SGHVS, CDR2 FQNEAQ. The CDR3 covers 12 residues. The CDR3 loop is CASSAYQETQYF. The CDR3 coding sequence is TGTGCCAGCAGTGCGTACCAAGAGACCCAGTACTTC. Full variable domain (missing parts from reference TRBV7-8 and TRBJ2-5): GAGVSQSPRYKVAKRGQDVALRCDPISGHVSLFWYQQALGQGPEFLTYFQNEAQLDKSGLPSDRFFAERPEGSVSTLKIQRTQQEDSAVYLCASSAYQETQYFGPGTRLLVL.

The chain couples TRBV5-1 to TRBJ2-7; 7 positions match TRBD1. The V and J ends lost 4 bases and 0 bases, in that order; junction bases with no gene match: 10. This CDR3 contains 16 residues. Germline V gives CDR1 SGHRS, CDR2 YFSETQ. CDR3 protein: CASSPLDRASSYEQYF. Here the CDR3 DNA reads TGCGCCAGCAGCCCCCTCGACAGGGCGAGCTCCTACGAGCAGTACTTC.

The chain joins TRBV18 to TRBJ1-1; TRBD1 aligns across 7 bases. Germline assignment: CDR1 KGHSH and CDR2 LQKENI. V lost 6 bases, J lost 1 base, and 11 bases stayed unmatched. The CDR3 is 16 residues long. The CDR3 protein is CASSPFRQGGNTEAFF. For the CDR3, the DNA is TGTGCCAGCTCCCCATTTCGACAGGGAGGGAACACTGAAGCTTTCTTT.

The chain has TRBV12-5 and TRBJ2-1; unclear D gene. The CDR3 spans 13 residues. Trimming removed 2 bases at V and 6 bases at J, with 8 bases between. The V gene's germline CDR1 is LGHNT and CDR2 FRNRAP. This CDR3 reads CASGLLSLNEQFF. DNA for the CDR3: TGTGCTAGTGGTTTGTTAAGCCTCAATGAGCAGTTCTTC. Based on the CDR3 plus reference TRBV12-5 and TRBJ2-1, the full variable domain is DARVTQTPRHKVTEMGQEVTMRCQPILGHNTVFWYRQTMMQGLELLAYFRNRAPLDDSGMPKDRFSAEMPDATLATLKIQPSEPRDSAVYFCASGLLSLNEQFFGPGTRLTVL.

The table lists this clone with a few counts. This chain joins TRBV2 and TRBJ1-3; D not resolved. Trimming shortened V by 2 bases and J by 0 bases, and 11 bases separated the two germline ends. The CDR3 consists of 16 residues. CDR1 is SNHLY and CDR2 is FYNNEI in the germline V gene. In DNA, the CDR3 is TGTGCCAGCAGTGAAACCGCAGGTCCCTCTGGAAACACCATATATTTT. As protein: CASSETAGPSGNTIYF. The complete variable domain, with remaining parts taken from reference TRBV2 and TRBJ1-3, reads EPEVTQTPSHQVTQMGQEVILRCVPISNHLYFYWYRQILGQKVEFLVSFYNNEISEKSEIFDDQFSVERPDGSNFTLKIRSTKLEDSAMYFCASSETAGPSGNTIYFGEGSWLTVV.

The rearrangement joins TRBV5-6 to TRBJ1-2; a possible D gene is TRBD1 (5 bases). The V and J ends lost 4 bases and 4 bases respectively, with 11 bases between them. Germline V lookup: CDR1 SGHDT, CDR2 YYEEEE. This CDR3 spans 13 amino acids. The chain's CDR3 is CASSVGGIYGYTF. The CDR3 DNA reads TGTGCCAGCAGCGTTGGGGGGATCTATGGCTACACCTTC.

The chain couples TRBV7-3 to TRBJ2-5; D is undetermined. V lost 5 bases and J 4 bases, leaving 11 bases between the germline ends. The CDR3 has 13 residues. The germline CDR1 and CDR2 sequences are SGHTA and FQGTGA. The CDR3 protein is CASSARTGETQYF. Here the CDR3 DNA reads TGTGCCAGCAGCGCCCGAACGGGAGAGACCCAGTACTTC.

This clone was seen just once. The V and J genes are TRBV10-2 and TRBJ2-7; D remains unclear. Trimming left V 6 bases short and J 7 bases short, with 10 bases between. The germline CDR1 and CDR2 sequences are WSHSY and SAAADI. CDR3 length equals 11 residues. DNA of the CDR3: TGCGCCAGCAGGGGCGACGTGGAGCAGTACTTC. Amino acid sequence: CASRGDVEQYF.

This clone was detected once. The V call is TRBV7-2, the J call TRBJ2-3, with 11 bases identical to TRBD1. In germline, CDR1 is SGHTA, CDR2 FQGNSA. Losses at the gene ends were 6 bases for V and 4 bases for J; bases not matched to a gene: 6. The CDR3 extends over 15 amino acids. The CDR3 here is CASRYPGQGADTQYF. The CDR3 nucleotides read TGTGCCAGCAGGTATCCGGGACAGGGGGCAGATACGCAGTATTTT.

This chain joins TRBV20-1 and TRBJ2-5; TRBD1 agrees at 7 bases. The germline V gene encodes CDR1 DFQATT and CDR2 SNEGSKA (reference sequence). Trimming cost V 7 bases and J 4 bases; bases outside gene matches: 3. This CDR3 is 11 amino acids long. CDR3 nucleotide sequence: TGCAGTGAGGGGGACAGAGAGACCCAGTACTTC. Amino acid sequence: CSEGDRETQYF.

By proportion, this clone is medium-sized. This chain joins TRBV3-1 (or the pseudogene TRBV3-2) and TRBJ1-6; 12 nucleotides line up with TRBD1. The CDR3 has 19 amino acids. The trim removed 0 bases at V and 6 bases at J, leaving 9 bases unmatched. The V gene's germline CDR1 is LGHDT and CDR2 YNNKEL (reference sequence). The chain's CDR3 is CASSQDRDRGRFGNSPLHF. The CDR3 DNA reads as TGTGCCAGCAGCCAAGATAGGGACAGGGGGCGCTTCGGTAATTCACCCCTCCACTTT.

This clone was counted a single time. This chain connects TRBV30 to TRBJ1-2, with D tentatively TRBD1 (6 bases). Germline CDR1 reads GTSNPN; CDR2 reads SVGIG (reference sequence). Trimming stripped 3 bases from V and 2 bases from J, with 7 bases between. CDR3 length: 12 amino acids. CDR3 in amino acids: CAWRRGNYGYTF. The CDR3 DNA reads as TGTGCCTGGAGAAGGGGGAACTATGGCTACACCTTC.

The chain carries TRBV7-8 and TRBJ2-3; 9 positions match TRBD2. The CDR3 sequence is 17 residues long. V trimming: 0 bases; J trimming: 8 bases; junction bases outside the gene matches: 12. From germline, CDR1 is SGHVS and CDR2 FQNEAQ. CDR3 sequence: CASSLAASGAVISTQYF. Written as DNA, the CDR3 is TGTGCCAGCAGCTTAGCGGCTAGCGGGGCTGTCATCAGTACGCAGTATTTT.

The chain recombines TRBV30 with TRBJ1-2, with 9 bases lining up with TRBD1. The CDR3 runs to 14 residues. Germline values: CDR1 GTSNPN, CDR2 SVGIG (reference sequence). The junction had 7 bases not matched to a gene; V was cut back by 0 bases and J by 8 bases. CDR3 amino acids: CAWSVLQGARGYTF. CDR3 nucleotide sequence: TGTGCCTGGAGTGTTTTACAGGGGGCGCGGGGCTACACCTTC. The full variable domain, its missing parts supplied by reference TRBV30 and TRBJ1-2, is SQTIHQWPATLVQPVGSPLSLECTVEGTSNPNLYWYRQAAGRGLQLLFYSVGIGQISSEVPQNLSASRPQDRQFILSSKKLLLSDSGFYLCAWSVLQGARGYTFGSGTRLTVV.

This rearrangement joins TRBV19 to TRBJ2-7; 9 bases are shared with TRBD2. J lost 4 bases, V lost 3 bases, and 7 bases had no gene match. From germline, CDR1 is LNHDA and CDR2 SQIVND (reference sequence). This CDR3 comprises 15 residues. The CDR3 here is CASSISPSGKYEQYF. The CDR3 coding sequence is TGTGCCAGTAGTATTTCACCTAGCGGGAAATACGAGCAGTACTTC.

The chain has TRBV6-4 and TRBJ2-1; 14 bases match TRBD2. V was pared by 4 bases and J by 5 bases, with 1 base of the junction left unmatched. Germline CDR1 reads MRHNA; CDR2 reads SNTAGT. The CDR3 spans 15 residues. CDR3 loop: CASSGLAGGHNEQFF. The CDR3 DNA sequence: TGTGCCAGCAGTGGACTAGCGGGGGGGCACAATGAGCAGTTCTTC.

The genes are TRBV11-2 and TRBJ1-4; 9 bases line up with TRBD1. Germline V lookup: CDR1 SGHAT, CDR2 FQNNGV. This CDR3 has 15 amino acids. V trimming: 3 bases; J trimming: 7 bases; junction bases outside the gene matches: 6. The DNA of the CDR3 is TGTGCCAGCAGCTTCCGAGGACAGGGGACTGAAAAACTGTTTTTT. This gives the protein CASSFRGQGTEKLFF.

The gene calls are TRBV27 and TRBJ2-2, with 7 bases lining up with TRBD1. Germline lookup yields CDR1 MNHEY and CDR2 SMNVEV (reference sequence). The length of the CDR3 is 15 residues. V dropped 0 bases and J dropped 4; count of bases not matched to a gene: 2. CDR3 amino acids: CASSLSAGGTGELFF. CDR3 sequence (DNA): TGTGCCAGCAGTTTATCGGCAGGGGGCACCGGGGAGCTGTTTTTT.

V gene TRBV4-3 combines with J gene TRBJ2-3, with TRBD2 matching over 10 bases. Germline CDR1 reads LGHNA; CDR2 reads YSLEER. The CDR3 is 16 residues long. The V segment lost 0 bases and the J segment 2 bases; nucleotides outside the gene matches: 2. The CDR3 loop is CASSQEAGGPTDTQYF. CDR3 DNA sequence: TGCGCCAGCAGCCAAGAAGCGGGGGGGCCCACAGATACGCAGTATTTT.

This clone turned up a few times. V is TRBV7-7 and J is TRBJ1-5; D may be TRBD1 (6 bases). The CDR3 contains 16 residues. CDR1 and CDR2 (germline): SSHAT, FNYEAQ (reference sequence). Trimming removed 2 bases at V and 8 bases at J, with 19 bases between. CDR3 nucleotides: TGTGCCAGCAGCTTAATTGAGGAGGGGGGGCAAGAGCCCCAGCATTTT. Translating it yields CASSLIEEGGQEPQHF.

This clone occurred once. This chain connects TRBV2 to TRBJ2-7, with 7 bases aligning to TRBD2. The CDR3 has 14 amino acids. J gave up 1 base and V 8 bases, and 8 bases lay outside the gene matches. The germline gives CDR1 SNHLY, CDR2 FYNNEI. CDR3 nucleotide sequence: TGTGCCAGCCTTGAAACTAGCGTGTCCTACGAGCAGTACTTC. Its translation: CASLETSVSYEQYF.

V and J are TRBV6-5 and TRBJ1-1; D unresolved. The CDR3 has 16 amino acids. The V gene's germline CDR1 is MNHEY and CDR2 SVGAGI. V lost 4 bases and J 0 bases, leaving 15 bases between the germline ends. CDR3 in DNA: TGTGCCAGCAGTTCGGAGCCCTCGTTATTGAACACTGAAGCTTTCTTT. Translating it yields CASSSEPSLLNTEAFF.

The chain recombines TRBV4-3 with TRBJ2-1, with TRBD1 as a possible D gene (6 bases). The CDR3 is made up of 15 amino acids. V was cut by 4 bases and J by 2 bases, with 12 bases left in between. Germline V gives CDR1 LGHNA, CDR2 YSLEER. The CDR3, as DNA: TGCGCCAGCAGCCGAGGGGGTCTTCCCTACAATGAGCAGTTCTTC. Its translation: CASSRGGLPYNEQFF.

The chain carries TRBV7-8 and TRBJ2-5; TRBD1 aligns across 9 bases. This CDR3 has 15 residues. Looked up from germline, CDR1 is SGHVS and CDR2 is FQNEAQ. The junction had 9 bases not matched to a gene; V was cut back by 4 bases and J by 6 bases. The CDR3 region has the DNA TGTGCCAGCAGCTGGGGGGGCGGACAGGGGCAGACCCAGTACTTC. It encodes CASSWGGGQGQTQYF.

Here the CDR3 reads CASSGQQGGVRETQYF. CDR3 sequence (DNA): TGTGCCAGCAGCGGACAACAGGGAGGGGTCCGAGAGACCCAGTACTTC. The chain is built from TRBV9 and TRBJ2-5; TRBD2 might be the D (7 bases). V lost 3 bases to trimming and J lost 4 bases, with 19 bases between them. Germline CDR1 and CDR2: SGDLS and YYNGEE. The CDR3 is made up of 16 amino acids.